The rows below give T cell receptor beta chains drawn from one sample of a study of blood T cells in healthy people across ages. Each CDR3 protein is one row after TCRdb ran MiXCR on the 5' RACE reads. Among around 1,800,000 distinct CDR3 sequences listed, about two fifths were seen once. Specimen: blood. The receptors originated from a human donor in good health. The CDR3 runs from the conserved cysteine through the conserved F or W.

TRBJ2-1 | TRBV6-5 | CASSIKGNEQFF
TRBJ1-1 | TRBV20-1 | CSAPKEAENTEAFF
TRBJ2-3 | TRBV4-2 | CASSQRGETDTQYF
TRBJ1-6 | TRBV6-1 | CASKNRASYIANSPLHF
TRBJ2-1 | TRBV14 | CASSRGTSGAGEQFF
TRBJ2-7 | TRBV7-2 | CASSLWGSGGSYEQYF
TRBJ2-1 | TRBV6-2/TRBV6-3 | CASRKGQGANNEQFF
TRBJ1-1 | TRBV29-1 | CSVVDGMNTEAFF
TRBJ1-2 | TRBV4-1 | CASSQTWAGGLYGYTF
TRBJ2-7 | TRBV10-3 | CAISGLRTAGNEQYF
TRBJ2-7 | TRBV29-1 | CSVEDPQTYEQYF
TRBJ1-4 | TRBV7-9 | CATYFNEKLFF
TRBJ1-6 | TRBV5-1 | CVSSLGLESSPLHF
TRBJ2-3 | TRBV21-1 | CASSKEKQVRAAGPSTDTQYF
TRBJ1-2 | TRBV11-2 | CASSLQGRLPQTGLLQANYGYTF
TRBJ1-6 | TRBV12-5 | CASGLVWQGVESPLHF
TRBJ2-7 | TRBV4-3 | CASSQELGLGLSGEQYF
TRBJ1-2 | TRBV20-1 | CSARDPGRDSLHIDGYTF
TRBJ1-2 | TRBV4-1 | CASSQRFGGGYGYTF
TRBJ2-1 | TRBV6-5 | CASSAGTGSCYNEQFF
TRBJ2-3 | TRBV7-2 | CASSRDRATDTQYF
TRBJ1-1 | TRBV4-1 | CASGSGFLGMNTEAFF
TRBJ2-1 | TRBV11-2 | CASSGFREMDYNEQFF
TRBJ1-4 | TRBV28 | CASSYASGDGPEKLFF
TRBJ2-1 | TRBV29-1 | CSATGLAGNEQFF